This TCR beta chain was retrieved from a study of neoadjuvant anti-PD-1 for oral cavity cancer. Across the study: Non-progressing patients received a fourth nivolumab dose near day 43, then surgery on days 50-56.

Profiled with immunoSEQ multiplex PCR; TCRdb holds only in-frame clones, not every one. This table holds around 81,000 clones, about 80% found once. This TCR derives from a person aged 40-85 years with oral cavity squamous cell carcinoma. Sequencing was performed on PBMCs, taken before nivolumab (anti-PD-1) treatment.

CDR3 amino acids: CASSKGPPRDTKKRFYEQYF. CDR3 DNA: TGTGCCAGCAGCAAAGGCCCCCCTAGGGATACCAAGAAGAGGTTTTACGAGCAGTACTTC. The chain has TRBV21-1 and TRBJ2-7. TRBV21-1 is termed a pseudogene. The CDR3 has 20 amino acids.